The subject of this entry is one T cell receptor (beta chain). Its antigen is not identified. The data were taken from a study of CD8+ T cells in alopecia areata. Treatment of the sample: oral pan-JAK inhibitor, 5-10 mg twice daily. Specimens obtained from alopecia areata patients comprised lesional scalp punch biopsies and peripheral blood. Study-wide results and caveats: Normal skin contains resident alphabeta T cells, and these are also sequenced in scalp samples.

The sequencing template was cDNA reverse transcribed from extracted RNA. The assay was immunoSEQ multiplex PCR, and TCRdb's table has in-frame clones only and misses some. The sample yields roughly 99,000 clones, roughly 84% seen once. Per germline, CDR1 PRHDT and CDR2 FYEKMQ (reference sequence). The V gene lost 5 bases and the J gene lost 0 bases, with 14 bases spanning the gap. This CDR3 is built from 16 residues. The specimen comprised CD8+ T cells sorted from blood, sampled at week 24, from a patient treated with tofacitinib. The V gene is TRBV13, the J gene TRBJ2-1; no firm D call. This clonotype was obtained from a human donor with alopecia areata. The CDR3 region is CASSPGYLSSYNEQFF. The CDR3 nucleotides read TGTGCCAGCAGCCCTGGTTATTTGAGCTCCTACAATGAGCAGTTCTTC.